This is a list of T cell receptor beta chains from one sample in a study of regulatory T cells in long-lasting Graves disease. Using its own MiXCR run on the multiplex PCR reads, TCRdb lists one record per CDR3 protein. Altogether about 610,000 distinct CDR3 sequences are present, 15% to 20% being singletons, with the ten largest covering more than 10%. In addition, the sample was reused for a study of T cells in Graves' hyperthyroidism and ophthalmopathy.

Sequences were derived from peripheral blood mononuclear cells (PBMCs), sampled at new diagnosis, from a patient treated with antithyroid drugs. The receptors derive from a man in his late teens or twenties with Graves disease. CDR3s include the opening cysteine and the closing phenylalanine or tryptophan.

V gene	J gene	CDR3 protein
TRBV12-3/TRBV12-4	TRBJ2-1	CASSPTSGLYNEQFF
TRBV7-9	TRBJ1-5	CASSLAERQANQPQHF
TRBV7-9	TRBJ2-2	CASTIIGSIRAGELFF
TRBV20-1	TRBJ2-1	CSAKPLAESYNEQFF
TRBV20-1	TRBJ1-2	CSAKRGNYGYTF
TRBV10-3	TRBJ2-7	CAIRKTGSVFYEQYF
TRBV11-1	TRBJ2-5	CASSSQGMETQYF
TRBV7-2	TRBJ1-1	CASSPGPGTVAFF
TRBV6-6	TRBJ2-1	CASSYSSQYNEQFF
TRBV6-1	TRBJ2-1	CASSQPYLSSGRMFF
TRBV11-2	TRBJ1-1	CASSLTPGANTEAFF
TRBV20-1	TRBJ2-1	CSARPGTGGGEQFF
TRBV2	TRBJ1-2	CASSPGQGFVGYTF
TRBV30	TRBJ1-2	CAWSASPGTGDGYTF
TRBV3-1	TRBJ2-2	CASSQAGSGRASGELFF
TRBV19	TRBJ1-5	CASSTTSNQSQHF
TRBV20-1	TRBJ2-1	CSKVSHSSYNEQFF
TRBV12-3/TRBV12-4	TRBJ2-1	CASSLLHNEQFF
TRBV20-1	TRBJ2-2	CSARDGGSTGELFF
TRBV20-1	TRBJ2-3	CSVEVPDTQYF
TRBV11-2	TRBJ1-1	CASSQGQNGWVNTEAFF
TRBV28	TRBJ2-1	CASTPQSGVYEQFF
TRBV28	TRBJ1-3	CASSFTGSGNTIYF
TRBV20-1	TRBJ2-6	CSARPPGMFSGANVLTF
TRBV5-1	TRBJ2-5	CASSSAETQYF
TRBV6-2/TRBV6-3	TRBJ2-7	CASSKSLIAGGLVYEQYF
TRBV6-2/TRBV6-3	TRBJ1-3	CASSYQGDNSGNTIYF
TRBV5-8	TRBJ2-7	CASSKGQGAFGQYF
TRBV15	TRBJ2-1	CATSPPPYNEQFF
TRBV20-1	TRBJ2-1	CSASPSNNEQLF